Below, 32 T cell receptor beta chains from the same sample are listed, as sequenced in a study of monozygotic twins with inflammatory bowel disease. From the 5' RACE reads, TCRdb lists one entry per CDR3 protein and no DNA. This table lists around 97,000 distinct CDR3 sequences. The sequencing input was blood. The receptors derive from a human donor with ulcerative colitis or Crohn's disease, or a healthy co-twin of an affected twin (not recorded which).

J is TRBJ2-7 and V is TRBV7-2; the TCRdb D gene call, TRBD2, has no DNA to confirm it. Germline V gene lookup returns CDR1 SGHTA and CDR2 FQGNSA. The CDR3 covers 15 residues. The CDR3 loop is CASSSLIGLSYEQYF.

The chain recombines TRBV10-3 with TRBJ2-3; TCRdb picks TRBD2, but there is no DNA to check that call. The CDR3 consists of 16 residues. The germline gives CDR1 ENHRY, CDR2 SYGVKD. The CDR3 loop is CAISAPPVRRTDTQYF.

The chain joins TRBV6-1 to TRBJ1-2. This CDR3 spans 16 amino acids. Germline V lookup: CDR1 MNHNS, CDR2 SASEGT. The CDR3 sequence: CASTQLWNAANYGYTF.

V and J are TRBV7-8 and TRBJ1-4. Germline lookup yields CDR1 SGHVS and CDR2 FQNEAQ. This CDR3 spans 16 amino acids. CDR3 in amino acids: CASSLFVGATNEKLFF.

The CDR3 reads CASSQGIAGKVEQYF. The V call is TRBV4-3, the J call TRBJ2-7; the D call from TCRdb, TRBD2, cannot be confirmed without DNA. Germline CDR1 is LGHNA and CDR2 is YSLEER. The CDR3 contains 15 residues.

The chain uses TRBV6-5 and TRBJ1-2; the TRBD1 assignment by TCRdb is unverifiable without DNA. The germline V gene encodes CDR1 MNHEY and CDR2 SVGAGI. The CDR3 extends over 13 amino acids. This CDR3 is CASRGRRFYGYTF.

V and J are TRBV14 and TRBJ2-3. The CDR3 totals 12 residues. CDR1 and CDR2 from the germline V gene are SGHDN and FVKESK. The CDR3 reads CASSKNGYTQYF.

This sequence joins TRBV7-6 and TRBJ1-1. Germline CDR1 and CDR2: SGHVS and FNYEAQ. The CDR3 runs to 16 residues. CDR3 residues: CASSLAGRQVNTEAFF.

The chain employs TRBV6-5 and TRBJ2-3; as DNA is missing, the TRBD1 call by TCRdb cannot be tested. From germline, CDR1 is MNHEY and CDR2 SVGAGI. This CDR3 comprises 13 residues. The CDR3 protein is CASGGQNTDTQYF.

The chain employs TRBV11-2 and TRBJ2-7; without DNA, the TCRdb call of TRBD2 cannot be checked. The CDR3 is made up of 13 amino acids. Germline CDR1 SGHAT, CDR2 FQNNGV. CDR3 sequence reads: CASHLAGSHEQYF.

This chain joins TRBV27 and TRBJ1-5; there is no DNA to check the TCRdb D call of TRBD1. Germline V gives CDR1 MNHEY, CDR2 SMNVEV (reference sequence). The CDR3 consists of 15 residues. The CDR3 protein is CASSPLRGGNQPQHF.

The chain carries TRBV12-3 or TRBV12-4 and TRBJ2-7; TCRdb lists TRBD2, though no DNA is available to test this call. This CDR3 region has 15 residues. The CDR3 here is CASSFSLAAVYEQYF.

The V gene is TRBV27, the J gene TRBJ2-7; lacking DNA, the TRBD1 call made by TCRdb goes unchecked. Germline loops: CDR1 MNHEY, CDR2 SMNVEV (reference sequence). The CDR3 length is 12 residues. The CDR3 sequence is CASSDSTYEQYF.

V usage is TRBV28 and J usage is TRBJ1-2; TCRdb returns TRBD1, unconfirmable since there is no DNA. Germline V gives CDR1 MDHEN, CDR2 SYDVKM. This CDR3 has 13 residues. CDR3 sequence: CASSLGTDYGYTF.

This sequence joins TRBV30 and TRBJ1-5; without DNA, the TCRdb call of TRBD1 cannot be checked. Germline-derived CDR1 and CDR2 are GTSNPN and SVGIG (reference sequence). CDR3 length equals 15 residues. The CDR3 loop reads CAWRQGQLSNQPQHF.

The rearrangement uses TRBV20-1 and TRBJ1-1. The germline gives CDR1 DFQATT, CDR2 SNEGSKA (reference sequence). The CDR3 runs 12 residues. This chain's CDR3 is CSARGGRAEAFF.

This chain uses TRBV20-1 with TRBJ1-2; TCRdb's D call of TRBD1 is untestable without DNA. This CDR3 has 15 amino acids. CDR1 DFQATT and CDR2 SNEGSKA come from the germline V gene (reference sequence). CDR3: CSARGSTGFNYGYTF.

The V and J genes are TRBV7-7 and TRBJ1-5. The CDR3 extends over 13 amino acids. Per the germline V gene, CDR1 is SSHAT and CDR2 is FNYEAQ (reference sequence). CDR3 sequence reads: CASSLDFSQPQHF.

The rearrangement links TRBV29-1 to TRBJ1-2; there is no DNA to check the TCRdb D call of TRBD1. The CDR3 length is 16 residues. Germline V gene sequence: CDR1 SQVTM, CDR2 ANQGSEA. The CDR3 is CSVEVGKFRAGYGYTF.

The chain joins TRBV20-1 to TRBJ1-4; the D call of TRBD1 rests on TCRdb alone, since no DNA is present to check it. Germline V gene data show CDR1 as DFQATT and CDR2 as SNEGSKA (reference sequence). This CDR3 is 14 amino acids long. The CDR3 sequence is CSASRQVRGEKLFF.

V and J are TRBV11-2 and TRBJ2-2; TCRdb proposes TRBD2, but this gene call is untestable without DNA. This CDR3 is built from 14 residues. CDR1 SGHAT and CDR2 FQNNGV come from the germline V gene. CDR3: CASSQGRANGELFF.

The chain recombines TRBV9 with TRBJ2-4; with no DNA, the TCRdb D assignment of TRBD1 cannot be verified. This CDR3 is built from 15 residues. CDR1 is SGDLS and CDR2 is YYNGEE in the germline V gene. CDR3 protein: CASSDGQGAGYIQYF.

This chain uses TRBV6-5 with TRBJ1-5. Germline V lookup: CDR1 MNHEY, CDR2 SVGAGI. The CDR3 runs 14 residues. The CDR3 region is CASSYSGGYQPQHF.

The chain recombines TRBV5-1 with TRBJ2-1; the TCRdb call, TRBD1, lacks DNA for checking. Per germline, CDR1 SGHRS and CDR2 YFSETQ. There are 15 residues in the CDR3. CDR3 residues: CASSPLGGPYNEQFF.

V is TRBV18 and J is TRBJ1-5; TCRdb selects TRBD1, and the lack of DNA leaves this call unchecked. The CDR3 covers 13 residues. Per the germline V gene, CDR1 is KGHSH and CDR2 is LQKENI. The CDR3 sequence: CASSRTQDQPQHF.

The chain carries TRBV20-1 and TRBJ2-1; the TCRdb D gene call, TRBD1, has no DNA to confirm it. The CDR3 spans 18 residues. Germline V lookup: CDR1 DFQATT, CDR2 SNEGSKA (reference sequence). The CDR3 loop reads CSAPGQGSKTSRNNEQFF.

The chain employs TRBV2 and TRBJ2-1; TCRdb picks TRBD2, but there is no DNA to check that call. CDR3 length: 13 residues. The germline CDR1 and CDR2 sequences are SNHLY and FYNNEI. CDR3 protein: CASAAGEGNEQFF.

The chain carries TRBV6-5 and TRBJ1-4. The CDR3 has 16 amino acids. CDR1 and CDR2 (germline): MNHEY, SVGAGI. CDR3 sequence: CASSYSGTGDNEKLFF.

V usage is TRBV5-1 and J usage is TRBJ1-2; checking the TCRdb D call of TRBD1 is not possible without DNA. Germline V gene sequence: CDR1 SGHRS, CDR2 YFSETQ. The CDR3 is made up of 14 amino acids. Here the CDR3 reads CASSLGPRTDGYTF.

The chain uses TRBV5-4 and TRBJ2-1; TCRdb picks TRBD2, but there is no DNA to check that call. Per germline, CDR1 SGHNT and CDR2 YYREEE (reference sequence). CDR3 length equals 14 residues. CDR3 loop: CASSPGLAVNEQFF.

J is TRBJ1-2 and V is TRBV20-1; TCRdb indicates TRBD1, and absent DNA this call remains unverified. The CDR3 runs to 11 residues. Per the germline V gene, CDR1 is DFQATT and CDR2 is SNEGSKA (reference sequence). CDR3 sequence: CSALTGFDCTF.

The chain is built from TRBV29-1 and TRBJ2-5; TCRdb returns TRBD1, unconfirmable since there is no DNA. The germline gives CDR1 SQVTM, CDR2 ANQGSEA. This CDR3 contains 15 residues. The CDR3 is CSVEPSYPLTETQYF.